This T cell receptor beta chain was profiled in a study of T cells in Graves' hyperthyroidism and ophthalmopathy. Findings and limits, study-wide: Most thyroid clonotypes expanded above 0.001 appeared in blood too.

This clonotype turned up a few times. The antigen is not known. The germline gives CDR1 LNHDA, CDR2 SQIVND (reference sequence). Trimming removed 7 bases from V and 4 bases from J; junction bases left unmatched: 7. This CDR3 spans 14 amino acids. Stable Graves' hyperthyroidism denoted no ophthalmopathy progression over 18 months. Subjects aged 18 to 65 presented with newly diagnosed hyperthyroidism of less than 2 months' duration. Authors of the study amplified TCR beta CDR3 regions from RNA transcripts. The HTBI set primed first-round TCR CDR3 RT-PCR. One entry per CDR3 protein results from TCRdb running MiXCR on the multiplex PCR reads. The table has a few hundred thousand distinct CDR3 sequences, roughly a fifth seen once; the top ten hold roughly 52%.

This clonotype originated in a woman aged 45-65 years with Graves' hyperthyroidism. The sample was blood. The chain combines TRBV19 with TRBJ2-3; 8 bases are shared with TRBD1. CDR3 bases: TGTGCCAGTAACCCAGGGGGCGGCGCAGATACGCAGTATTTT. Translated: CASNPGGGADTQYF.